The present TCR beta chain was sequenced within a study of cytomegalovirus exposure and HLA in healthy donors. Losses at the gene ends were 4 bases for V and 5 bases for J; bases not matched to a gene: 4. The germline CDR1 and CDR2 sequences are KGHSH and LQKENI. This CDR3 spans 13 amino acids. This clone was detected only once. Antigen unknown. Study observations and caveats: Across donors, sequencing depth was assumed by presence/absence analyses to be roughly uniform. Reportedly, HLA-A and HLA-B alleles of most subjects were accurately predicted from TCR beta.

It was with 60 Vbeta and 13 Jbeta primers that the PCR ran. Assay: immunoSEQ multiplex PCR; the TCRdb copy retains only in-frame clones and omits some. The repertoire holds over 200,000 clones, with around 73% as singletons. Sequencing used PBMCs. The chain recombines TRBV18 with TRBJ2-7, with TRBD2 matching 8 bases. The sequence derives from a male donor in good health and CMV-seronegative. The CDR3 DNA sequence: TGTGCCAGCTCACGGGTTAGCGGGGACGAGCAGTACTTC. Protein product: CASSRVSGDEQYF.